This T cell receptor beta chain was obtained from a study of graft-versus-host responses after intestinal transplantation. Looking at the study overall: Recipients had transplants, and these were multivisceral, liver-intestinal, or isolated intestinal. Every recipient had anti-thymocyte globulin induction and roughly three years of tacrolimus plus steroids. Study-level points and caveats: In recipient marrow, GvH clones were found, and some appeared first in ileum or blood. Among circulating GvH clones, peak levels were associated with early post-transplant declines in HvG clones.

On this clone itself: Its matching antigen is unknown.

The protocol was immunoSEQ multiplex PCR, while the TCRdb copy is restricted to in-frame clones and leaves out a portion. The sample lists about 120,000 clones; over 75% were seen once. Germline values: CDR1 SNHLY, CDR2 FYNNEI. The CDR3 runs 15 residues. V lost 3 bases and J lost 4; bases outside the gene matches: 8. The receptor comes from a human donor who received an intestinal transplant. V is TRBV2 and J is TRBJ2-5; TRBD1 agrees at 7 bases. This specimen consisted of unstimulated CD4+ T cells sorted from spleen or lymph node cells, obtained before intestinal transplant. CDR3 in amino acids: CASSEMTGYGETQYF. In nucleotides, the CDR3 is TGTGCCAGCAGTGAGATGACAGGGTATGGAGAGACCCAGTACTTC.